This T cell receptor (beta chain) was identified in a study of cytomegalovirus exposure and HLA in healthy donors. Germline CDR1 reads MNHNS; CDR2 reads SASEGT. Trimming removed 2 bases at V and 1 base at J, with 15 bases between. There are 16 residues in the CDR3. The PCR was carried out with 60 Vbeta primers and 13 Jbeta primers. Measured with immunoSEQ multiplex PCR; TCRdb has only the in-frame clones, and not every one. The sample has around 140,000 clones, roughly 78% seen once; the top ten hold about 3.4%. This receptor was obtained from a man in his late teens or twenties in good health and CMV-seropositive. Sequenced sample: PBMCs. The chain recombines TRBV6-1 with TRBJ2-7; tentative D call: TRBD2 (6 bases). The CDR3 protein is CASSEFGGMGSYEQYF. CDR3 DNA: TGTGCCAGCAGTGAATTCGGAGGGATGGGGTCCTACGAGCAGTACTTC.